The 29 T cell receptor beta chains below come from one sample, sequenced in a study of cytomegalovirus exposure and HLA in healthy donors. TCRdb's table, derived via immunoSEQ multiplex PCR, lists solely in-frame clones and lacks some. Of about 200,000 clones in the sample, over 75% were seen once. The specimen sequenced was PBMCs. These receptors all stem from a woman aged 18-29 years in good health and CMV-seropositive.

The count of this clone is one. The genes are TRBV14 and TRBJ2-3; 7 positions match TRBD1. This CDR3 is 17 amino acids long. Unmatched junction bases numbered 6, after V lost 0 bases and J lost 0 bases. Germline V gives CDR1 SGHDN, CDR2 FVKESK. The CDR3 is CASSQDKGAPSTDTQYF. The DNA for the CDR3 is TGTGCCAGCAGCCAAGATAAGGGGGCACCAAGCACAGATACGCAGTATTTT. Using reference TRBV14 and TRBJ2-3 for the parts outside the CDR3, the full variable domain is EAGVTQFPSHSVIEKGQTVTLRCDPISGHDNLYWYRRVMGKEIKFLLHFVKESKQDESGMPNNRFLAERTGGTYSTLKVQPAELEDSGVYFCASSQDKGAPSTDTQYFGPGTRLTVL.

The gene calls are TRBV28 and TRBJ2-1, with 7 bases fitting TRBD1. Germline V CDR1 and CDR2: MDHEN, SYDVKM. This CDR3 contains 16 residues. V gave up 5 bases and J gave up 3 bases; unmatched junction bases: 10. The CDR3 region has the DNA TGTGCCAGCAGTACCAGACAGGGTAACTACTACAATGAGCAGTTCTTC. Translating it yields CASSTRQGNYYNEQFF.

The chain uses TRBV10-3 and TRBJ2-7; 7 bases agree with TRBD1. CDR1 and CDR2 from the germline V gene are ENHRY and SYGVKD. The trim removed 1 base at V and 2 bases at J, leaving 5 bases unmatched. CDR3 length: 15 residues. The CDR3 region is CAISELGTDAYEQYF. CDR3 in DNA: TGTGCCATCAGTGAGTTGGGGACAGACGCCTACGAGCAGTACTTC.

J is TRBJ2-1 and V is TRBV4-1; D might be TRBD1 (6 bases). This CDR3 contains 16 residues. Trimming took off 1 base at V and 5 bases at J, with 15 bases between the two ends. Germline-derived CDR1 and CDR2 are MGHRA and YSYEKL. CDR3 loop: CASSQGGGRVDNEQFF. The CDR3 region has the DNA TGCGCCAGCAGCCAAGGAGGGGGTAGGGTGGACAATGAGCAGTTCTTC.

The chain carries TRBV28 and TRBJ1-2, with D tentatively TRBD1 (5 bases). This CDR3 has 14 amino acids. V shed 5 bases and J shed 3 bases, with 13 bases lying between them. Germline CDR1 and CDR2: MDHEN and SYDVKM. The DNA of the CDR3 is TGTGCCAGCAGTCCCCTCGGGGGGGACTATGGCTACACCTTC. Its protein product is CASSPLGGDYGYTF.

Only a few counts were recorded for this clone. J is TRBJ2-7 and V is TRBV27, with unresolved D. V shed 2 bases and J shed 2 bases, with 10 bases lying between them. The CDR3 loop spans 14 amino acids. CDR1 and CDR2 from the germline V gene are MNHEY and SMNVEV (reference sequence). The CDR3 protein is CASSLGGTTYEQYF. DNA of the CDR3: TGTGCCAGCAGTTTAGGCGGCACGACCTACGAGCAGTACTTC.

This rearrangement joins TRBV18 to TRBJ2-1, with TRBD2 matching over 8 bases. The CDR3 sequence is 13 residues long. J gave up 9 bases and V 5 bases, and 6 bases lay outside the gene matches. Germline lookup yields CDR1 KGHSH and CDR2 LQKENI. The CDR3 loop reads CASSGGLVSEQFF. In DNA form, the CDR3 reads TGTGCCAGCTCAGGGGGACTAGTAAGTGAGCAGTTCTTC.

This clone was detected only once. This chain joins TRBV5-1 and TRBJ2-7; tentative D call: TRBD2 (6 bases). The V end lost 0 bases, the J end lost 2 bases, and 15 bases lay between the germline ends. Germline V gene sequence: CDR1 SGHRS, CDR2 YFSETQ. This CDR3 spans 16 amino acids. CDR3 region: CASSLVGSGPTYEQYF. The CDR3 DNA reads as TGCGCCAGCAGCTTGGTTGGTAGCGGACCTACCTACGAGCAGTACTTC.

The genes are TRBV4-1 and TRBJ1-2; TRBD1 matches 7 bases. Germline V gives CDR1 MGHRA, CDR2 YSYEKL. The CDR3 is 13 amino acids. With 3 bases clipped from V and 8 bases from J, the junction kept 6 bases outside the gene matches. CDR3 loop: CASSQRGLLGYTF. The CDR3, as DNA: TGCGCCAGCAGCCAGAGGGGGCTTCTAGGCTACACCTTC.

The V call is TRBV5-1, the J call TRBJ1-1, with 7 bases aligning to TRBD1. The germline V gene has CDR1 SGHRS and CDR2 YFSETQ. V lost 0 bases and J lost 3; bases outside the gene matches: 5. This CDR3 has 15 residues. The CDR3 DNA reads TGCGCCAGCAGCTTGGTCGGGACAGAGTACACTGAAGCTTTCTTT. This codes for CASSLVGTEYTEAFF.

The chain carries TRBV5-1 and TRBJ1-2; 9 nucleotides line up with TRBD1. V lost 4 bases, J lost 7 bases, and 5 bases stayed unmatched. The germline gives CDR1 SGHRS, CDR2 YFSETQ. The CDR3 length is 13 residues. For the CDR3, the DNA is TGCGCCAGCAGCCAGGGGACAGGGAGTGGCTACACCTTC. Protein: CASSQGTGSGYTF.

As for this clone: In the same sample, other DNA sequences code for this CDR3. The V call is TRBV6-5, the J call TRBJ2-1; 8 bases agree with TRBD2. The J segment lost 1 base and the V segment lost 2 bases, leaving 1 base of the junction unmatched. Germline assignment: CDR1 MNHEY and CDR2 SVGAGI. There are 15 residues in the CDR3. The DNA of the CDR3 is TGTGCCAGCAGTTACGCTAGCGGGTCCTACAATGAGCAGTTCTTC. Its translation: CASSYASGSYNEQFF.

The chain joins TRBV28 to TRBJ2-7; 11 bases agree with TRBD2. Trimming took 3 bases from V and 1 from J; bases not matched to a gene: 8. Germline V CDR1 and CDR2: MDHEN, SYDVKM. The CDR3 contains 17 residues. CDR3 protein: CASSFPMVAGGSYEQYF. The DNA for the CDR3 is TGTGCCAGCAGTTTCCCGATGGTAGCGGGAGGGTCCTACGAGCAGTACTTC.

This clone appeared a single time. The chain links TRBV27 to TRBJ1-2, with D tentatively TRBD1 (5 bases). Trimming removed 3 bases at V and 8 bases at J, with 13 bases between. This CDR3 comprises 13 residues. Germline V gene sequence: CDR1 MNHEY, CDR2 SMNVEV (reference sequence). CDR3 in DNA: TGTGCCAGCAGTTTCCCCGGGGGTGGGGGCTACACCTTC. This translates into CASSFPGGGGYTF.

This sequence joins TRBV18 and TRBJ1-1; tentative D call: TRBD1 (6 bases). The CDR3 runs 14 residues. Trimming left V 4 bases short and J 1 base short, with 10 bases between. CDR1 and CDR2 from the germline V gene are KGHSH and LQKENI. The CDR3 DNA reads as TGTGCCAGCTCACAGGCCAGGGGGAACACTGAAGCTTTCTTT. Its translation is CASSQARGNTEAFF. The whole variable domain, remainder taken from reference TRBV18 and TRBJ1-1, is NAGVMQNPRHLVRRRGQEARLRCSPMKGHSHVYWYRQLPEEGLKFMVYLQKENIIDESGMPKERFSAEFPKEGPSILRIQQVVRGDSAAYFCASSQARGNTEAFFGQGTRLTVV.

The chain joins TRBV14 to TRBJ1-4; TRBD1 might be the D (5 bases). This CDR3 is 15 amino acids long. The V end was cut by 0 bases, the J end by 7 bases, with 12 bases between. The V gene's germline CDR1 is SGHDN and CDR2 FVKESK. The DNA for the CDR3 is TGTGCCAGCAGCCAAGAGGAGGGGTTGGCTGAAAAACTGTTTTTT. Amino acid sequence: CASSQEEGLAEKLFF. Complete variable domain (other parts from reference TRBV14 and TRBJ1-4): EAGVTQFPSHSVIEKGQTVTLRCDPISGHDNLYWYRRVMGKEIKFLLHFVKESKQDESGMPNNRFLAERTGGTYSTLKVQPAELEDSGVYFCASSQEEGLAEKLFFGSGTQLSVL.

The genes are TRBV6-6 and TRBJ1-2; D might be TRBD1 (5 bases). Germline CDR1 is MNHNY and CDR2 is SVGAGI (reference sequence). CDR3 length: 13 amino acids. The V and J ends lost 6 bases and 5 bases respectively, with 13 bases between them. Here the CDR3 reads CASSLGEGYGYTF. The CDR3 DNA reads TGTGCCAGCAGCCTAGGGGAGGGGTATGGCTACACCTTC.

Concerning this clone: The same CDR3 arises from other DNA sequences in this sample as well. V usage is TRBV27 and J usage is TRBJ1-1, with a tentative D call TRBD1 (6 bases). CDR3 size: 14 residues. The V gene's germline CDR1 is MNHEY and CDR2 SMNVEV (reference sequence). V lost 2 bases and J 5 bases, leaving 12 bases between the germline ends. CDR3 in DNA: TGTGCCAGCAGTTTAGGGGGGGCCGGGACTGAAGCTTTCTTT. It codes for CASSLGGAGTEAFF.

This chain joins TRBV30 and TRBJ1-5; D unresolved. This CDR3 comprises 16 residues. Trimming cost V 1 base and J 4 bases, with 17 bases left between them. Germline CDR1 is GTSNPN and CDR2 is SVGIG (reference sequence). The CDR3: CAWSAPWSSLNQPQHF. In nucleotides, the CDR3 is TGTGCCTGGAGTGCCCCTTGGAGCAGTCTAAATCAGCCCCAGCATTTT.

V and J are TRBV28 and TRBJ1-2; D is unclear. Trimming removed 6 bases from V and 7 bases from J, with 12 bases in between. Germline lookup yields CDR1 MDHEN and CDR2 SYDVKM. This CDR3 region has 12 residues. The CDR3 reads CASRDWESGYTF. For the CDR3, the DNA is TGTGCCAGCAGGGACTGGGAGAGTGGCTACACCTTC.

The J gene is TRBJ2-1, the V gene TRBV28; 10 bases align to TRBD2. The V gene end was trimmed by 5 bases and the J gene end by 8 bases; junction bases not matched to a gene: 9. Germline V gene data show CDR1 as MDHEN and CDR2 as SYDVKM. The CDR3 runs 15 residues. CDR3 region: CASSAPSGSIDEQFF. CDR3 bases: TGTGCCAGCAGTGCTCCTAGCGGGAGTATCGATGAGCAGTTCTTC. Full variable domain (missing parts from reference TRBV28 and TRBJ2-1): DVKVTQSSRYLVKRTGEKVFLECVQDMDHENMFWYRQDPGLGLRLIYFSYDVKMKEKGDIPEGYSVSREKKERFSLILESASTNQTSMYLCASSAPSGSIDEQFFGPGTRLTVL.

The J gene is TRBJ1-5, the V gene TRBV6-1; D unclear. The germline V and J ends were trimmed by 6 bases and 7 bases, with 13 bases remaining between them. The V gene's germline CDR1 is MNHNS and CDR2 SASEGT. This CDR3 spans 13 amino acids. The CDR3 is CASRPEEGQPQHF. The CDR3 coding sequence is TGTGCCAGCAGACCGGAGGAGGGCCAGCCCCAGCATTTT.

The table lists this clone with a count of one. The chain recombines TRBV29-1 with TRBJ1-5, with D possibly being TRBD1 (6 bases). The CDR3 is 13 residues long. V shed 4 bases and J shed 5 bases, with 12 bases lying between them. The V gene's germline CDR1 is SQVTM and CDR2 ANQGSEA. The CDR3: CSVGQGSDQPQHF. CDR3 nucleotide sequence: TGCAGCGTTGGGCAGGGGTCGGATCAGCCCCAGCATTTT.

This clone was counted only a few times. J is TRBJ1-2 and V is TRBV5-8; TRBD1 aligns across 8 bases. Looked up from germline, CDR1 is SGHTS and CDR2 is YDEGEE. The CDR3 extends over 13 amino acids. Trimming removed 5 bases from V and 4 bases from J; junction bases left unmatched: 4. DNA of the CDR3: TGTGCCAGCAGTTATGGACAGGGCTATGGCTACACCTTC. Amino acid sequence: CASSYGQGYGYTF.

V usage is TRBV30 and J usage is TRBJ1-1, with D possibly TRBD1 on 5 matching bases. The CDR3 is 14 amino acids. The ends were cut back, 2 bases at V and 0 bases at J, with 10 bases in the middle. Germline CDR1 and CDR2: GTSNPN and SVGIG (reference sequence). CDR3 sequence (DNA): TGTGCCTGGAGTAGAGGACATCTGAACACTGAAGCTTTCTTT. It yields the protein CAWSRGHLNTEAFF.

The chain carries TRBV9 and TRBJ2-1, with 7 bases identical to TRBD1. CDR1 and CDR2 from the germline V gene are SGDLS and YYNGEE. After removal of 0 bases from V and 8 bases from J, the junction contained 8 bases not matched to a gene. This CDR3 has 15 residues. CDR3 loop: CASSVDVQGYHEQFF. CDR3 sequence (DNA): TGTGCCAGCAGCGTAGATGTACAGGGGTACCATGAGCAGTTCTTC.

The V gene is TRBV28, the J gene TRBJ2-7; TRBD1 matches at 7 bases. The germline V gene has CDR1 MDHEN and CDR2 SYDVKM. Trimming cost V 3 bases and J 3 bases; bases outside gene matches: 11. CDR3 length: 16 amino acids. The DNA for the CDR3 is TGTGCCAGCAGTTTGACAGGGCCCATGTCCTACTACGAGCAGTACTTC. It encodes CASSLTGPMSYYEQYF.

This chain links TRBV5-4 with TRBJ2-1, with 8 bases aligning to TRBD1. Germline V gene lookup returns CDR1 SGHNT and CDR2 YYREEE (reference sequence). The CDR3 runs 17 residues. V was clipped by 0 bases and J by 5 bases; unmatched bases: 10. For the CDR3, the DNA is TGTGCCAGCAGCTTGGCCCAAGGACAGGGCCCCGACAATGAGCAGTTCTTC. It encodes CASSLAQGQGPDNEQFF. Together with reference TRBV5-4 and TRBJ2-1, the CDR3 gives the full variable domain: ETGVTQSPTHLIKTRGQQVTLRCSSQSGHNTVSWYQQALGQGPQFIFQYYREEENGRGNFPPRFSGLQFPNYSSELNVNALELDDSALYLCASSLAQGQGPDNEQFFGPGTRLTVL.

Worth noting for this clone: The germline gene is not matched at one end of the junction; a read error may be the cause. The chain employs TRBV7-7 and TRBJ2-2; tentatively, D is TRBD1 (6 bases). Germline lookup yields CDR1 SSHAT and CDR2 FNYEAQ (reference sequence). CDR3 length: 13 residues. The CDR3 reads CASSSQDSRELFF. For the CDR3, the DNA is TGTGCTAGCAGTTCTCAGGACAGTCGGGAGCTGTTTTTT.